This TCR beta chain was obtained from a study of T-cell memory formation after mild COVID-19. The CDR3 totals 14 residues. Germline V gives CDR1 SGHDT, CDR2 YYEEEE. V shed 6 bases, J shed 0 bases, and the junction held 6 bases outside the gene matches. 5'RACE with constant-segment primers yielded barcoded, UMI-tagged TCR alpha and TCR beta cDNA libraries. Using its own MiXCR run on the 5' RACE reads, TCRdb lists one record per CDR3 protein. Here the sample spans about 360,000 distinct CDR3 sequences, under 15% being singletons. Points from the study as a whole: Largely, contracting CD4+ clones fell within CM and EM, and contracting CD8+ clones within EMRA. The second-wave clones peaking on day 37 were not confirmed as SARS-CoV-2-specific. A second wave expanding day 15 to 37 was CD4+-biased; contracting clones were balanced.

Details on this clonotype: Its antigen is not identified.

The receptor was derived from a young man who had mild COVID-19 (a few samples of this study predate the infection). Cell type and time point are not known. The chain is built from TRBV5-6 and TRBJ2-7; 7 bases match TRBD1. The sequencing sample was made of PBMCs or a T cell subset sorted from them (not recorded which). DNA for the CDR3: TGTGCCAGCACCCAACGGGACAGCTCCTACGAGCAGTACTTC. It codes for CASTQRDSSYEQYF.